Listed below are T cell receptor beta chains from one sample, sequenced in a study of blood T cells in healthy people across ages. TCRdb fed the 5' RACE reads into MiXCR, producing one record per CDR3 protein. The sample contains about 290,000 distinct CDR3 sequences, 27% of which appear only once. The sample comprised blood. The source of these receptors is a woman between 65 and 79 years old in good health. The CDR3 runs from the conserved cysteine through the conserved F or W. Fields, in order: D gene, J gene, V gene, clone size, CDR3 protein, CDR3 DNA. The D gene is left open where the match is weak. The size of a clone is reported for some rows only, either as once, few or many, or as a class for expanded clones.

D gene: TRBD2
J gene: TRBJ2-1
V gene: TRBV5-1
clone size: NA
CDR3 protein: CASGPGLAGGPGNEQFF
CDR3 DNA: TGCGCCAGCGGACCAGGACTAGCGGGAGGGCCGGGAAATGAGCAGTTCTTC

D gene: TRBD2
J gene: TRBJ2-7
V gene: TRBV28
clone size: few
CDR3 protein: CASRPSLAGHYEQYF
CDR3 DNA: TGTGCCAGCAGACCAAGTCTAGCGGGACACTACGAGCAGTACTTC

D gene: NA
J gene: TRBJ2-1
V gene: TRBV5-1
clone size: NA
CDR3 protein: CASSESTSGGANEQFF
CDR3 DNA: TGCGCCAGCAGCGAATCGACTTCCGGAGGGGCCAATGAGCAGTTCTTC

D gene: NA
J gene: TRBJ2-3
V gene: TRBV5-1
clone size: few
CDR3 protein: CASSLVRGYTDTQYF
CDR3 DNA: TGCGCCAGCAGCTTGGTTCGGGGCTACACAGATACGCAGTATTTT

D gene: NA
J gene: TRBJ2-1
V gene: TRBV6-2/TRBV6-3
clone size: NA
CDR3 protein: CASSYSRGRVGEQFF
CDR3 DNA: TGTGCCAGCAGTTACTCCAGAGGACGGGTGGGTGAGCAGTTCTTC

D gene: NA
J gene: TRBJ1-2
V gene: TRBV5-1
clone size: few
CDR3 protein: CASSYDSTSNGYTF
CDR3 DNA: TGCGCCAGCAGCTACGACAGCACCTCCAATGGCTACACCTTC

D gene: TRBD1
J gene: TRBJ2-5
V gene: TRBV7-2
clone size: NA
CDR3 protein: CASSSSRDRGQTQYF
CDR3 DNA: TGTGCCAGCAGCTCTAGCCGGGACAGGGGACAGACCCAGTACTTC

D gene: NA
J gene: TRBJ2-7
V gene: TRBV20-1
clone size: NA
CDR3 protein: CSARDRVSSYEQYF
CDR3 DNA: TGCAGTGCTAGAGACAGGGTCTCCTCCTACGAGCAGTACTTC

D gene: NA
J gene: TRBJ2-5
V gene: TRBV19
clone size: NA
CDR3 protein: CASSIGGTYYNEQFF
CDR3 DNA: TGTGCCAGTAGTATTGGGGGGACCTACTACAATGAGCAATTCTTC

D gene: NA
J gene: TRBJ1-6
V gene: TRBV25-1
clone size: NA
CDR3 protein: CASSEFDIRTNSPLHF
CDR3 DNA: TGTGCCAGCAGTGAATTTGACATCCGCACTAATTCACCCCTCCACTTT

D gene: NA
J gene: TRBJ2-2
V gene: TRBV12-3/TRBV12-4
clone size: few
CDR3 protein: CASSYGVGELFF
CDR3 DNA: TGTGCCAGCAGTTACGGGGTCGGGGAGCTGTTTTTT

D gene: TRBD2
J gene: TRBJ2-1
V gene: TRBV28
clone size: NA
CDR3 protein: CASGSTSGRAMNEQFF
CDR3 DNA: TGTGCCAGCGGCTCGACTAGCGGGAGGGCCATGAATGAGCAGTTCTTC

D gene: NA
J gene: TRBJ1-1
V gene: TRBV7-9
clone size: NA
CDR3 protein: CASSDPPNTEAFF
CDR3 DNA: TGTGCCAGCAGCGATCCACCGAACACTGAAGCTTTCTTT

D gene: TRBD1
J gene: TRBJ1-1
V gene: TRBV5-6
clone size: once
CDR3 protein: CASSLALTGDVEAFF
CDR3 DNA: TGTGCCAGCAGCTTAGCGCTCACAGGGGATGTTGAAGCTTTCTTT

D gene: NA
J gene: TRBJ2-3
V gene: TRBV19
clone size: NA
CDR3 protein: CASSTEPPLLADTQYF
CDR3 DNA: TGTGCCAGTAGTACTGAACCTCCGTTGTTGGCAGATACGCAGTATTTT

D gene: NA
J gene: TRBJ2-7
V gene: TRBV11-2
clone size: NA
CDR3 protein: CASSQVLVGEQYF
CDR3 DNA: TGTGCCAGCAGCCAGGTGTTGGTGGGCGAGCAGTACTTC

D gene: NA
J gene: TRBJ2-7
V gene: TRBV25-1
clone size: few
CDR3 protein: CASSEYSGAQYF
CDR3 DNA: TGTGCCAGCAGTGAATATTCGGGGGCTCAGTACTTC

D gene: TRBD1
J gene: TRBJ1-2
V gene: TRBV7-9
clone size: NA
CDR3 protein: CASSLAGQDYGYTF
CDR3 DNA: TGTGCCAGCAGCTTAGCGGGACAGGACTATGGCTACACCTTC

D gene: NA
J gene: TRBJ2-7
V gene: TRBV29-1
clone size: NA
CDR3 protein: CSVEDPGLPSYEQYF
CDR3 DNA: TGCAGCGTTGAAGATCCCGGACTCCCGTCCTACGAGCAGTACTTC

D gene: TRBD1
J gene: TRBJ2-5
V gene: TRBV20-1
clone size: few
CDR3 protein: CSAGRGFQETQYF
CDR3 DNA: TGCAGTGCTGGCAGGGGGTTTCAAGAGACCCAGTACTTC

D gene: NA
J gene: TRBJ1-1
V gene: TRBV6-5
clone size: NA
CDR3 protein: CASSSSRAEAFF
CDR3 DNA: TGTGCCAGCAGTTCAAGCAGGGCTGAAGCTTTCTTT

D gene: NA
J gene: TRBJ1-2
V gene: TRBV3-1
clone size: NA
CDR3 protein: CASSRQIGGYTF
CDR3 DNA: TGTGCCAGCAGCCGACAAATTGGTGGCTACACCTTC

D gene: NA
J gene: TRBJ1-3
V gene: TRBV7-2
clone size: NA
CDR3 protein: CASSKGPTSSGNTIYF
CDR3 DNA: TGTGCCAGCAGCAAAGGACCGACGAGCTCTGGAAACACCATATATTTT

D gene: NA
J gene: TRBJ1-6
V gene: TRBV12-5
clone size: NA
CDR3 protein: CATMQSSYNSPLHF
CDR3 DNA: TGTGCTACCATGCAAAGCTCCTATAATTCACCCCTCCACTTT

D gene: NA
J gene: TRBJ2-6
V gene: TRBV29-1
clone size: many
CDR3 protein: CSAQDRTSGANVLTF
CDR3 DNA: TGCAGCGCTCAGGACCGCACCTCTGGGGCCAACGTCCTGACTTTC

D gene: TRBD2
J gene: TRBJ2-1
V gene: TRBV7-6
clone size: once
CDR3 protein: CASTSGPGNEQFF
CDR3 DNA: TGTGCCAGCACTAGCGGCCCAGGGAATGAGCAGTTCTTC

D gene: NA
J gene: TRBJ2-1
V gene: TRBV20-1
clone size: few
CDR3 protein: CSAPLTGSNEQFF
CDR3 DNA: TGCAGTGCTCCCCTAACGGGCAGCAATGAGCAGTTCTTC

D gene: NA
J gene: TRBJ2-7
V gene: TRBV2
clone size: many
CDR3 protein: CASSLTGISEQYF
CDR3 DNA: TGTGCCAGCAGCTTGACAGGTATTAGTGAGCAGTACTTC

D gene: NA
J gene: TRBJ2-7
V gene: TRBV5-1
clone size: NA
CDR3 protein: CASSLEPPGYEQYF
CDR3 DNA: TGCGCCAGCAGCTTGGAGCCCCCAGGTTACGAGCAGTACTTC

D gene: NA
J gene: TRBJ2-5
V gene: TRBV5-5
clone size: NA
CDR3 protein: CASSHQTVSETQYF
CDR3 DNA: TGTGCCAGCAGCCATCAGACGGTGTCGGAGACCCAGTACTTC

D gene: TRBD2
J gene: TRBJ2-1
V gene: TRBV24-1
clone size: once
CDR3 protein: CATSEAGTSGRVRNEQFF
CDR3 DNA: TGTGCCACCAGTGAGGCCGGGACTAGCGGGAGGGTTCGAAATGAGCAGTTCTTC

D gene: NA
J gene: TRBJ2-3
V gene: TRBV5-1
clone size: NA
CDR3 protein: CASSLAGPRTDTRYF
CDR3 DNA: TGCGCCAGCAGCTTGGCAGGGCCTCGCACAGATACGCGGTATTTT

D gene: TRBD2
J gene: TRBJ2-1
V gene: TRBV7-9
clone size: few
CDR3 protein: CASSAEGRVRDEQFF
CDR3 DNA: TGTGCCAGCAGCGCAGAGGGGAGGGTTAGGGATGAGCAGTTCTTC

D gene: NA
J gene: TRBJ1-3
V gene: TRBV12-3/TRBV12-4
clone size: few
CDR3 protein: CASSLGEGSSRNTIYF
CDR3 DNA: TGTGCCAGCAGTTTAGGTGAAGGCAGTTCGCGAAACACCATATATTTT

D gene: NA
J gene: TRBJ2-5
V gene: TRBV5-1
clone size: many
CDR3 protein: CASSFVSQETQYF
CDR3 DNA: TGCGCCAGCAGCTTCGTCTCCCAAGAGACCCAGTACTTC

D gene: NA
J gene: TRBJ1-2
V gene: TRBV28
clone size: NA
CDR3 protein: CASSPTALHLGYTF
CDR3 DNA: TGTGCCAGCAGCCCGACAGCGCTTCATCTCGGCTACACCTTC

D gene: TRBD2
J gene: TRBJ2-1
V gene: TRBV10-3
clone size: NA
CDR3 protein: CAISEPTSGSHNEQFF
CDR3 DNA: TGTGCCATCAGTGAGCCGACTAGCGGGAGTCATAATGAGCAGTTCTTC

D gene: NA
J gene: TRBJ2-1
V gene: TRBV18
clone size: few
CDR3 protein: CASSQRSANNEQFF
CDR3 DNA: TGTGCCAGCTCACAGCGCAGCGCGAACAATGAGCAGTTCTTC

D gene: NA
J gene: TRBJ1-5
V gene: TRBV28
clone size: few
CDR3 protein: CASSILLTGYSNQPQHF
CDR3 DNA: TGTGCCAGCTCGATCCTTCTTACAGGATATAGCAATCAGCCCCAGCATTTT

D gene: NA
J gene: TRBJ1-4
V gene: TRBV20-1
clone size: few
CDR3 protein: CSAREGLNEKLFF
CDR3 DNA: TGCAGTGCCAGGGAGGGCCTTAATGAAAAACTGTTTTTT

D gene: NA
J gene: TRBJ2-7
V gene: TRBV28
clone size: NA
CDR3 protein: CASRGPKVFYEQYF
CDR3 DNA: TGTGCCAGCAGGGGACCCAAAGTATTCTACGAGCAGTACTTC

D gene: NA
J gene: TRBJ2-1
V gene: TRBV18
clone size: few
CDR3 protein: CASSPLGNEQFF
CDR3 DNA: TGTGCCAGCTCACCTCTGGGGAATGAGCAGTTCTTC

D gene: TRBD1
J gene: TRBJ1-4
V gene: TRBV20-1
clone size: few
CDR3 protein: CSAAGQGAGKLFF
CDR3 DNA: TGCAGTGCTGCGGGACAGGGGGCTGGAAAACTGTTTTTT

D gene: TRBD2
J gene: TRBJ2-5
V gene: TRBV10-2
clone size: NA
CDR3 protein: CASSRTSGSFETQYF
CDR3 DNA: TGCGCCAGCAGCCGGACTAGCGGGAGTTTCGAGACCCAGTACTTC

D gene: NA
J gene: TRBJ2-2
V gene: TRBV29-1
clone size: many
CDR3 protein: CSAWTANTGELFF
CDR3 DNA: TGCAGCGCCTGGACCGCGAACACCGGGGAGCTGTTTTTT

D gene: TRBD1
J gene: TRBJ1-2
V gene: TRBV7-9
clone size: few
CDR3 protein: CASSLGQPGQSFYGYTF
CDR3 DNA: TGTGCCAGCAGCTTAGGCCAGCCGGGACAGAGTTTCTATGGCTACACCTTC

D gene: NA
J gene: TRBJ1-1
V gene: TRBV28
clone size: many
CDR3 protein: CASSFAVRGRNTEAFF
CDR3 DNA: TGTGCCAGCAGTTTTGCAGTTCGGGGTAGAAACACTGAAGCTTTCTTT

D gene: TRBD1
J gene: TRBJ1-2
V gene: TRBV11-2
clone size: few
CDR3 protein: CASSGIRDRLNYGYTF
CDR3 DNA: TGTGCCAGCAGCGGTATCCGGGACAGACTTAACTATGGCTACACCTTC

D gene: NA
J gene: TRBJ1-2
V gene: TRBV20-1
clone size: NA
CDR3 protein: CSARLEIGYAF
CDR3 DNA: TGCAGTGCTAGGTTGGAAATTGGCTACGCCTTC

D gene: NA
J gene: TRBJ2-5
V gene: TRBV4-1
clone size: few
CDR3 protein: CASSRVAVNEETQYF
CDR3 DNA: TGCGCCAGCAGCAGGGTAGCGGTAAACGAAGAGACCCAGTACTTC

D gene: NA
J gene: TRBJ2-1
V gene: TRBV29-1
clone size: NA
CDR3 protein: CSPDCQLKQFF
CDR3 DNA: TGCAGCCCTGACTGCCAATTGAAGCAGTTCTTC

D gene: NA
J gene: TRBJ2-5
V gene: TRBV7-9
clone size: few
CDR3 protein: CASSLDNQETQYF
CDR3 DNA: TGTGCCAGCAGCTTAGACAACCAAGAGACCCAGTACTTC

D gene: NA
J gene: TRBJ2-5
V gene: TRBV4-2
clone size: few
CDR3 protein: CASSPITREAVETQYF
CDR3 DNA: TGTGCCAGCAGCCCCATAACGAGGGAGGCTGTGGAGACCCAGTACTTC

D gene: TRBD2
J gene: TRBJ2-1
V gene: TRBV11-3
clone size: NA
CDR3 protein: CTSSLGGGSYNEQFF
CDR3 DNA: TGTACCAGCAGCTTAGGCGGGGGCTCCTACAATGAGCAGTTCTTC